This T cell receptor beta chain came from a study of T cell responses to AZD1222 COVID-19 vaccine. Overall study results and limits: Donors were chiefly white British, with a greater number of females, and clonal diversity was perhaps underestimated. Repertoires were collected only later (after the peak T cell response had occurred).

Germline lookup yields CDR1 MNHEY and CDR2 SVGAGI. The CDR3 consists of 13 residues. The V and J ends lost 4 bases and 10 bases, in that order; junction bases with no gene match: 9. As regards this clone: The antigen remains undetermined.

The protocol was immunoSEQ multiplex PCR, while the TCRdb copy is restricted to in-frame clones and leaves out a portion. The table includes tens of thousands of clones, around 86% detected once. The chain links TRBV6-5 to TRBJ1-2; TRBD1 matches 7 bases. The material sequenced was peripheral blood, taken on day 0 of AZD1222 vaccination. The receptor was derived from an adult in good health. DNA for the CDR3: TGTGCCAGCAGTTCCCCGCCCAGGGGGGACTACACCTTC. Translation: CASSSPPRGDYTF.